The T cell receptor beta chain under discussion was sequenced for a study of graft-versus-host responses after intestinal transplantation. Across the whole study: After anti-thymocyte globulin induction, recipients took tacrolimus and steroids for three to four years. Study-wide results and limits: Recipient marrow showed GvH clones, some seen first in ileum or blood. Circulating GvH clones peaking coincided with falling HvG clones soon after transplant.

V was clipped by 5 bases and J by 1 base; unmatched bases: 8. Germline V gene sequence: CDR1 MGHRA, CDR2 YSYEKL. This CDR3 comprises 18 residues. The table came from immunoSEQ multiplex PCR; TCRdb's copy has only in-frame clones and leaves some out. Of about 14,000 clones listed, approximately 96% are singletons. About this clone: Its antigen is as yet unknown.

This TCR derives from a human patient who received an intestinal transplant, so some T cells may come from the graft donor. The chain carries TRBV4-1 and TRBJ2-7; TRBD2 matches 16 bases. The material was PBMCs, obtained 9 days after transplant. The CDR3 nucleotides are TGCGCCAGCAGCGCCCCGGGACTAGCGGGAGGGCCGTCCTACGAGCAGTACTTC. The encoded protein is CASSAPGLAGGPSYEQYF.